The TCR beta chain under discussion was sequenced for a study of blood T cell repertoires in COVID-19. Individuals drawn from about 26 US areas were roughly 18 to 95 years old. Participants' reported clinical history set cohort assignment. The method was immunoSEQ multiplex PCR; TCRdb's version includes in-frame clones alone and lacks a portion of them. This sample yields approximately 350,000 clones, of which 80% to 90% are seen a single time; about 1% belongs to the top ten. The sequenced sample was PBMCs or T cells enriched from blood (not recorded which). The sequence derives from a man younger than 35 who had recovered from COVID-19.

The CDR3 region has the DNA TGTGCCATCGAAAGACTAGCGGAGACCCAGTACTTC. The encoded protein is CAIERLAETQYF. The V and J genes are TRBV7-9 and TRBJ2-5; 8 bases align to TRBD2. The CDR3 has 12 residues. The germline V gene encodes CDR1 SEHNR and CDR2 FQNEAQ (reference sequence). With V trimmed by 10 bases and J by 5 bases, 6 bases remained unmatched.